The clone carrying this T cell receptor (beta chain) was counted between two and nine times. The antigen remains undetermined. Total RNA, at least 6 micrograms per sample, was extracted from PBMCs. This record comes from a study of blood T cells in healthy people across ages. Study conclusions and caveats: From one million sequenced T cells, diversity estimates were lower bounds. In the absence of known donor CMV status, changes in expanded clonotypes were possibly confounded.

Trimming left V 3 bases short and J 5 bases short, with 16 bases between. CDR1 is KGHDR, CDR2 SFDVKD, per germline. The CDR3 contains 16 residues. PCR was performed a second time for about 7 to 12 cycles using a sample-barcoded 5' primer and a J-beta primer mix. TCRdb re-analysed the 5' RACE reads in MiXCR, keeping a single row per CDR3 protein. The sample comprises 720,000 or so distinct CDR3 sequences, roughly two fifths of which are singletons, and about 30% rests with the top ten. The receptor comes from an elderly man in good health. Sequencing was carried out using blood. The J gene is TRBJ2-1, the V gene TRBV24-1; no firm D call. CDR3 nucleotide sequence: TGTGCCACCAGTGATCCCCGGACCGTACGGGACAATGAGCAGTTCTTC. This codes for CATSDPRTVRDNEQFF.